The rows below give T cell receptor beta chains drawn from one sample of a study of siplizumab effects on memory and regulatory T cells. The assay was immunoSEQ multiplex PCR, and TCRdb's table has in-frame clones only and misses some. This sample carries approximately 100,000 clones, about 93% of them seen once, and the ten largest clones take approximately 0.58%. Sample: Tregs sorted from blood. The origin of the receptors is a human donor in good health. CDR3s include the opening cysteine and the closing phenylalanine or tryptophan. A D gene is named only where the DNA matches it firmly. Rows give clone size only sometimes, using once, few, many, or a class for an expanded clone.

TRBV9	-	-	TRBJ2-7	TGTGCCAGCAGCCCCCGAACATCCTACGAGCAGTACTTC	CASSPRTSYEQYF
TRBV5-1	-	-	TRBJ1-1	TGCGCCAGCAGCTTGGTTGGGAGAAGCACTGAAGCTTTCTTT	CASSLVGRSTEAFF
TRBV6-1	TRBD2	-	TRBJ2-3	TGTGCCAGCAGTGGGGTGACTAGCGGATACAGCACAGATACGCAGTATTTT	CASSGVTSGYSTDTQYF
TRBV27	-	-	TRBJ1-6	TGTGCCAGCACCGCAGGCTCCTATAATTCACCCCTCCACTTT	CASTAGSYNSPLHF
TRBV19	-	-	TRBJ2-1	TGTGCCAGTAGTATCGTAAAGGGGGGGTATCAGTTCTTC	CASSIVKGGYQFF
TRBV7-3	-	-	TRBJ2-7	TGTGCCAGCAGCTTAAGTGGGGCTTACGAGCAGTACTTC	CASSLSGAYEQYF
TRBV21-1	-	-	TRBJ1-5	TGTGCCAGCAGCAGACGGCCCGAGGGCAATCAGCCCCAGCATTTT	CASSRRPEGNQPQHF
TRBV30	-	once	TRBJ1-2	TGTGCCTGGGCCCCTGGCAGGGGCTTATTCTATGGCTACACCTTC	CAWAPGRGLFYGYTF
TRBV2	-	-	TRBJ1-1	TGTGCCAGCAGAGGCCCCGGTCGAGCTTTCTTT	CASRGPGRAFF
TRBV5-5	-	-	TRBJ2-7	TGTGCCAGCAGCTTGTCAAGCGACCCCCTGTACTTC	CASSLSSDPLYF
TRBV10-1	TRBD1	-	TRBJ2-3	TGCGCCAGCAGTGAGCGCTCACCCCCGGGACAGCCATTTTTCCTCACAGATACGCAGTATTTT	CASSERSPPGQPFFLTDTQYF